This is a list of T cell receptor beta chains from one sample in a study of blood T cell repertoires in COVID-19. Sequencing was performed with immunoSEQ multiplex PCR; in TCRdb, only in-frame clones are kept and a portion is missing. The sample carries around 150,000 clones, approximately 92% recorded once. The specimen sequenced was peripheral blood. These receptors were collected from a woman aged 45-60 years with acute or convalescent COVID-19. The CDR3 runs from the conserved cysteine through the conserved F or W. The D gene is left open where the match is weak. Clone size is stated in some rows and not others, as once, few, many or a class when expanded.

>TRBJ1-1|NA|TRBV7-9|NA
TGTGCCAGCAGCTCTGAGCTGAACACTGAAGCTTTCTTT
CASSSELNTEAFF
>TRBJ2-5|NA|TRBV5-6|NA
TGTGCCAGCAGCTGGGGGGGGCCCCAAGAGACCCAGTACTTC
CASSWGGPQETQYF
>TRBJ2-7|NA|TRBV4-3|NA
TGCGCCAGCAGCCGGGGAGGCGCCTACGAGCAGTACTTC
CASSRGGAYEQYF
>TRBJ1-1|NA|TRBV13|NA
TGTGCTTCACGGGATGCTCAGAACACTGAAGCTTTCTTT
CASRDAQNTEAFF
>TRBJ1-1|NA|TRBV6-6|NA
TGTGCCAGCAGCCGTAACAGATTGGACACTGAAGCTTTCTTT
CASSRNRLDTEAFF
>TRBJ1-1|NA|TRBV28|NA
TGTGCCAGCAGCCTACAGGAAGGTGAAGCTTTCTTT
CASSLQEGEAFF
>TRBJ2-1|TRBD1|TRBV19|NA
TGTGCCAGTAGCCACGGGGGGCTCGGGACAGGGTATAATGAGCAGTTCTTC
CASSHGGLGTGYNEQFF
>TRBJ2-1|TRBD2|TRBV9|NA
TGTGCCAGCAGCGTAGCCACTAGCGGGACAAACAATGAGCAGTTCTTC
CASSVATSGTNNEQFF
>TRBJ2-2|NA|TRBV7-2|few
TGTGCCAGCAGCTTAAAAGCCACCGGGGAGCTGTTTTTT
CASSLKATGELFF
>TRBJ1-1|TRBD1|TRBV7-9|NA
TGTGCCAGCAGCGAACCAGGGGGCAAAGCTTTCTTT
CASSEPGGKAFF
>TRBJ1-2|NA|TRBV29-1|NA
TGCAGCGTTGAACGGGGGGAGGGCTACACCTTC
CSVERGEGYTF
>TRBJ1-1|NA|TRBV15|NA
TGTGCCACCAGCAGCCTTCTGAACACTGAAGCTTTCTTT
CATSSLLNTEAFF
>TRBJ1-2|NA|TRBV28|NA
TGTGCCAGCAGTCCACCGGGTCTCTCTAACTATGGCTACACCTTC
CASSPPGLSNYGYTF
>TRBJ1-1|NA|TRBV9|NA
TGTGCCAGCAGCGCACACGTTATGAACACTGAAGCTTTCTTT
CASSAHVMNTEAFF
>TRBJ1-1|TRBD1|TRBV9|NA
TGTGCCAGCAGCGTAGCAGGGGGTTCGAACACTGAAGCTTTCTTT
CASSVAGGSNTEAFF
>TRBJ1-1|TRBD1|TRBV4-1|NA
TGCGCCAGCAGCCAAGTGGACAGGGTTGGTGACACTGAAGCTTTCTTT
CASSQVDRVGDTEAFF